This TCR beta chain comes out of a study of T cells in localized non-small cell lung cancer. Generated by immunoSEQ multiplex PCR, the TCRdb table keeps only in-frame clones and is missing some. Here the sample spans more than 30,000 clones, 88% being singletons. Per the germline V gene, CDR1 is LNHDA and CDR2 is SQIVND (reference sequence). CDR3 length: 15 amino acids. Trimming removed 5 bases from V and 4 bases from J; junction bases left unmatched: 7. There are a few counts of this clone. The sequence was collected from a woman aged 35 to 69 with stage III lung adenocarcinoma. This sample comprised peripheral blood mononuclear cells, obtained before any cancer treatment. V gene TRBV19 combines with J gene TRBJ2-3; 9 nucleotides agree with TRBD2. CDR3 residues: CASSRVAGAADTQYF. DNA of the CDR3: TGTGCCAGTAGTCGGGTAGCGGGAGCCGCAGATACGCAGTATTTT.